This is a list of T cell receptor beta chains from one sample in a study of blood T cell repertoires in COVID-19. Repertoires were generated with immunoSEQ multiplex PCR, while TCRdb's copy carries only in-frame clones and drops some. The data contain approximately 110,000 clones, 86% of them seen just once; the ten biggest clones take up about 5%. What was sequenced was peripheral blood. The receptors stem from a human donor in a cohort sampled during active COVID-19. Each CDR3 is given with its conserved first and last residue. A D gene is named only where the DNA matches it firmly. Expanded clones are given a class, and other clones once, few, many or no size at all.

clone_size,j_call,v_call,d_call,cdr3_aa,cdr3_nt
.,TRBJ1-1,TRBV7-9,.,CASSLEGLMNTEAFF,TGTGCCAGCAGCTTAGAGGGGCTCATGAACACTGAAGCTTTCTTT
.,TRBJ2-3,TRBV27,.,CASSKGFADTQYF,TGTGCCAGCAGCAAGGGGTTCGCAGATACGCAGTATTTT
.,TRBJ2-2,TRBV7-2,TRBD2,CASSQTSGRPTGELFF,TGTGCCAGCAGCCAGACTAGCGGGAGACCAACCGGGGAGCTGTTTTTT
.,TRBJ2-2,TRBV2,.,CASSTNPRDTGELFF,TGTGCCAGCAGTACAAACCCTAGAGACACCGGGGAGCTGTTTTTT
.,TRBJ2-1,TRBV6-5,.,CASKEGGGYNEQFF,TGTGCCAGCAAGGAAGGGGGGGGGTACAATGAGCAGTTCTTC
.,TRBJ1-6,TRBV14,.,CASSYRRSSYNSPLHF,TGTGCCAGCAGCTATCGACGGAGCTCCTATAATTCACCCCTCCACTTT
.,TRBJ1-5,TRBV7-8,.,CASSLVRVQPQHF,TGTGCCAGCAGCTTAGTCAGGGTTCAGCCCCAGCATTTT
.,TRBJ2-7,TRBV12-3/TRBV12-4,.,CASSFVDEQYF,TGTGCCAGCAGTTTTGTCGACGAGCAGTACTTC
few,TRBJ2-7,TRBV7-9,TRBD1,CASSHRDRAYEQYF,TGTGCCAGCTCCCACCGGGACAGGGCCTACGAGCAGTACTTC
.,TRBJ2-3,TRBV5-1,.,CASSPYPGQVTSRTDTQYF,TGCGCCAGCAGCCCCTACCCTGGGCAGGTAACTAGTAGAACAGATACGCAGTATTTT
.,TRBJ1-4,TRBV7-9,.,CASSLGGASNEKLFF,TGTGCCAGCAGCTTAGGCGGAGCCAGTAATGAAAAACTGTTTTTT
.,TRBJ2-7,TRBV4-1,TRBD2,CASSQDNTGLAGGGEQYF,TGCGCCAGCAGCCAAGATAATACAGGACTAGCGGGAGGGGGCGAGCAGTACTTC